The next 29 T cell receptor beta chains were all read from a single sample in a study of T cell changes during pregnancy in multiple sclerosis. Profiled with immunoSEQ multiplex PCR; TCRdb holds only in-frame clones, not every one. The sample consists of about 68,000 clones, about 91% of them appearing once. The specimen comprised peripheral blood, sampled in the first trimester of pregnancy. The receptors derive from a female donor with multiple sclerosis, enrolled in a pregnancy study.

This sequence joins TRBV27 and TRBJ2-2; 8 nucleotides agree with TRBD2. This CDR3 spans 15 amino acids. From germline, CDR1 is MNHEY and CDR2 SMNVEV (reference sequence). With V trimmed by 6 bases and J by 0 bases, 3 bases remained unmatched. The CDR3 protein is CASSQRGSNTGELFF. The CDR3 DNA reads TGTGCCAGCAGCCAGCGGGGGTCGAACACCGGGGAGCTGTTTTTT.

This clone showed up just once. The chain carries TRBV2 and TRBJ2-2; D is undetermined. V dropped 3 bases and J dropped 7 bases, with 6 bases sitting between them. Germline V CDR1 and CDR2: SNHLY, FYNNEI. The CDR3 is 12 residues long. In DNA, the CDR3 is TGTGCCAGCAGTGACGAGGACGGGGAGCTGTTTTTT. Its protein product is CASSDEDGELFF.

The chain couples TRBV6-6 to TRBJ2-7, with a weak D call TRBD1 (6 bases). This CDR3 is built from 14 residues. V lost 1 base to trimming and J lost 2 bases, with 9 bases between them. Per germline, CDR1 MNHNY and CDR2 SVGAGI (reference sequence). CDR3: CASSYLQGTYEQYF. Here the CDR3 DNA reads TGTGCCAGCAGTTACTTACAGGGAACCTACGAGCAGTACTTC.

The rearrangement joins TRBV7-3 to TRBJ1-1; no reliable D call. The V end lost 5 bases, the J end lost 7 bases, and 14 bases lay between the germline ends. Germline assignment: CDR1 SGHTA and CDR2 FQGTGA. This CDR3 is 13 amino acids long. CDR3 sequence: CASSLRRQDEAFF. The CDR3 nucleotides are TGTGCCAGCAGCCTACGGAGGCAGGATGAAGCTTTCTTT.

The CDR3 sequence is CSARGIHGYTF. The CDR3 DNA is TGCAGTGCTAGAGGTATTCATGGCTACACCTTC. J is TRBJ1-2 and V is TRBV20-1, with no clear D. Trimming took off 1 base at V and 6 bases at J, with 6 bases between the two ends. The germline CDR1 and CDR2 sequences are DFQATT and SNEGSKA (reference sequence). The CDR3 extends over 11 amino acids.

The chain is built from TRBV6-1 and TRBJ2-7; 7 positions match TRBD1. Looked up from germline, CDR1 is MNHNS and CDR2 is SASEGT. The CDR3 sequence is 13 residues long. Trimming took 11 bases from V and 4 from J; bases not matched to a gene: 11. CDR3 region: CACLLTTGYEQYF. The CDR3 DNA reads TGTGCCTGCCTGCTCACGACAGGGTACGAGCAGTACTTC.

For the CDR3, the DNA is TGTGCCAGCAGCTTCCAGTCCCAAGGGGAGCTGTTTTTT. Encoded protein: CASSFQSQGELFF. V usage is TRBV11-3 and J usage is TRBJ2-2; D not resolved. Germline lookup yields CDR1 SGHNT and CDR2 YENEEA. V dropped 3 bases and J dropped 8 bases, with 10 bases sitting between them. The CDR3 has 13 amino acids.

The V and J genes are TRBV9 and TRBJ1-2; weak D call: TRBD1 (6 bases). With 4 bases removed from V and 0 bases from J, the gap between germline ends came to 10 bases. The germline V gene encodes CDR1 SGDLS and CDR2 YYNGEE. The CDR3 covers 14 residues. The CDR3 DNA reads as TGTGCCAGCAGCCCCGGGGGGCCTAACTATGGCTACACCTTC. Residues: CASSPGGPNYGYTF.

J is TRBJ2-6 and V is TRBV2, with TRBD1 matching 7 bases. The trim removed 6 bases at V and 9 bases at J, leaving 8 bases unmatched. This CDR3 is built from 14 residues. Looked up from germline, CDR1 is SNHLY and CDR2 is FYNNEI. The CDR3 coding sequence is TGTGCCAGCAGCAAAGACAGGGCCAACAACGTCCTGACTTTC. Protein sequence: CASSKDRANNVLTF.

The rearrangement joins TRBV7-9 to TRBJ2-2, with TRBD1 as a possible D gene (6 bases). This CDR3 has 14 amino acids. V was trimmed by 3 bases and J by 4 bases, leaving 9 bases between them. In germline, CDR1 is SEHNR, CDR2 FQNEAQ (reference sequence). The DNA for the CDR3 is TGTGCCAGCAGCTTGGGACATTTCACCGGGGAGCTGTTTTTT. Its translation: CASSLGHFTGELFF.

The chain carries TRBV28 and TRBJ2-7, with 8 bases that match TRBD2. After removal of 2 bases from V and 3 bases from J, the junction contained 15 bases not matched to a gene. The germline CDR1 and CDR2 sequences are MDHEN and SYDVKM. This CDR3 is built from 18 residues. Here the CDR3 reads CASSLPPWVTSAYYEQYF. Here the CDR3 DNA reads TGTGCCAGCAGTTTACCTCCGTGGGTGACTAGCGCGTACTACGAGCAGTACTTC.

The CDR3 sequence is CASSQGLAGGAGKNIQYF. DNA for the CDR3: TGCGCCAGCAGCCAAGGACTAGCGGGAGGGGCGGGCAAAAACATTCAGTACTTC. V usage is TRBV4-1 and J usage is TRBJ2-4, with TRBD2 matching over 14 bases. CDR3 length equals 18 residues. J was trimmed by 3 bases and V by 1 base; bases with no gene match: 5. Germline V lookup: CDR1 MGHRA, CDR2 YSYEKL.

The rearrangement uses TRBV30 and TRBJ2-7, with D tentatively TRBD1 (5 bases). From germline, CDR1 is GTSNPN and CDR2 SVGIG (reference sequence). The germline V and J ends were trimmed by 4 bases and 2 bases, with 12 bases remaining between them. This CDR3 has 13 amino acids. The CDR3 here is CAWTKGVPYEQYF. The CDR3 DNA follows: TGTGCCTGGACAAAAGGGGTCCCCTACGAGCAGTACTTC.

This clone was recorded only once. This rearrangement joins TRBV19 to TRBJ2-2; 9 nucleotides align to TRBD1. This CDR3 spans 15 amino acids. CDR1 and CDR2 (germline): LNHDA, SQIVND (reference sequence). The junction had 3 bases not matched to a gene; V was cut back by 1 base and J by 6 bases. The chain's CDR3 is CASSIVRDRAGELFF. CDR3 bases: TGTGCCAGTAGTATAGTTCGGGACAGGGCCGGGGAGCTGTTTTTT.

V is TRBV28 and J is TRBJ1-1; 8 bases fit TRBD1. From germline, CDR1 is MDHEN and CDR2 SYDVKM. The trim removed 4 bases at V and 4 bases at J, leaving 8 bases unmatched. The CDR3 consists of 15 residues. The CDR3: CASSSLGQGSTEAFF. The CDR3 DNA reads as TGTGCCAGCAGTTCGCTTGGACAGGGAAGCACTGAAGCTTTCTTT.

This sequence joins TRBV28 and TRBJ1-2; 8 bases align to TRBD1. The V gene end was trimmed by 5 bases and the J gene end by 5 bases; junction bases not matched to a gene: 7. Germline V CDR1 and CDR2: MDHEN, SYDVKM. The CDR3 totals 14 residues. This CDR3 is CASSPGTGRYGYTF. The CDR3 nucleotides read TGTGCCAGCAGTCCCGGGACAGGTCGATATGGCTACACCTTC.

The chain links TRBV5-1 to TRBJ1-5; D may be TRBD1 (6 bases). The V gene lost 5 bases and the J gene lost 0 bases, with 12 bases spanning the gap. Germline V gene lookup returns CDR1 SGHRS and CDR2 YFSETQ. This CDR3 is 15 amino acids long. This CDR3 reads CASSQDSYSNQPQHF. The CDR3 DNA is TGCGCCAGCAGTCAGGACAGCTATAGCAATCAGCCCCAGCATTTT.

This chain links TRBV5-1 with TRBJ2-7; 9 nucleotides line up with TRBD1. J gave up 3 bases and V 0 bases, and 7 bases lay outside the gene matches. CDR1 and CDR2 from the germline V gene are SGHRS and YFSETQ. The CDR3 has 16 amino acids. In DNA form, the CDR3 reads TGCGCCAGCAGCTTGGTGGGACAGGGTCTTTACTACGAGCAGTACTTC. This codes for CASSLVGQGLYYEQYF. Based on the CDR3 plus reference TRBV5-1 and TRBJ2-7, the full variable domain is KAGVTQTPRYLIKTRGQQVTLSCSPISGHRSVSWYQQTPGQGLQFLFEYFSETQRNKGNFPGRFSGRQFSNSRSEMNVSTLELGDSALYLCASSLVGQGLYYEQYFGPGTRLTVT.

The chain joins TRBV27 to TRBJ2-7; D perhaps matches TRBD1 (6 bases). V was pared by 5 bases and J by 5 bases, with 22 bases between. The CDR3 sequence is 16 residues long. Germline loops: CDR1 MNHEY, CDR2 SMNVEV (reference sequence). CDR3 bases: TGTGCCAGCAGTAGGGTCTTCGAGGGACATCTAAACGAGCAGTACTTC. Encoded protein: CASSRVFEGHLNEQYF.

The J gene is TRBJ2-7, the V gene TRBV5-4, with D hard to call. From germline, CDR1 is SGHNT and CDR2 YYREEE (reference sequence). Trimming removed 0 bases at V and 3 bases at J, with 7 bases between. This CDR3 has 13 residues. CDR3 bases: TGTGCCAGCAGCTTGGGCGGTAACTACGAGCAGTACTTC. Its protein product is CASSLGGNYEQYF.

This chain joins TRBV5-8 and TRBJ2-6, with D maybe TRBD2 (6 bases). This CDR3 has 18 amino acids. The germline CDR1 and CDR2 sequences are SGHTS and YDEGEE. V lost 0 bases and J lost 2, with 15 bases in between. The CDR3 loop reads CASSLEVREWAGANVLTF. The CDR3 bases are TGTGCCAGCAGCTTGGAAGTTCGGGAGTGGGCTGGGGCCAACGTCCTGACTTTC.

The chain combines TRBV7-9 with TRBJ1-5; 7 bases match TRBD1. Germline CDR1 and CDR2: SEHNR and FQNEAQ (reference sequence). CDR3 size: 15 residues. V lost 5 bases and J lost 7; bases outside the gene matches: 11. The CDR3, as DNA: TGTGCCAGCAGCCCAGGGGGGCTGAGGGACCAGCCCCAGCATTTT. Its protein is CASSPGGLRDQPQHF.

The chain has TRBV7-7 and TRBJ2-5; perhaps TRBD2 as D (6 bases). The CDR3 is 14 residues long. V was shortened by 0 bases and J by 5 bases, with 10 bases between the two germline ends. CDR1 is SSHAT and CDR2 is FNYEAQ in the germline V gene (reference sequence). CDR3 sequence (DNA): TGTGCCAGCAGCTTAGCGGGAGGATGGGAGACCCAGTACTTC. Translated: CASSLAGGWETQYF.

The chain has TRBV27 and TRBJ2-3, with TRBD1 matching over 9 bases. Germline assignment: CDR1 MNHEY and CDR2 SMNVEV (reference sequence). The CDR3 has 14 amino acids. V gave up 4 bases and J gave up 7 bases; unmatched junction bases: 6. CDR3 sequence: CASSSVDRGHTQYF. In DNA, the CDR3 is TGTGCCAGCAGTTCGGTGGACAGGGGTCATACGCAGTATTTT.

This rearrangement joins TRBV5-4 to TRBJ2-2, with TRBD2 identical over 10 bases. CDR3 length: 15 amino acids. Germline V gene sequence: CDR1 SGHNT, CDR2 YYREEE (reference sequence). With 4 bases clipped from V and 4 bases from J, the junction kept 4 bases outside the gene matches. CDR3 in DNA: TGTGCCAGCAGCCGTACTAGCGGGGCCACCGGGGAGCTGTTTTTT. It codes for CASSRTSGATGELFF. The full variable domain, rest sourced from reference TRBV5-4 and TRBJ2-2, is ETGVTQSPTHLIKTRGQQVTLRCSSQSGHNTVSWYQQALGQGPQFIFQYYREEENGRGNFPPRFSGLQFPNYSSELNVNALELDDSALYLCASSRTSGATGELFFGEGSRLTVL.

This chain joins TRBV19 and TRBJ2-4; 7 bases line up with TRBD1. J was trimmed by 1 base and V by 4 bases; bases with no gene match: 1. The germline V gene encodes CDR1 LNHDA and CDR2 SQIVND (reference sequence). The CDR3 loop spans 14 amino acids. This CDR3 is CASSKDRAKNIQYF. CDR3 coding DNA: TGTGCCAGTAGTAAGGACAGGGCCAAAAACATTCAGTACTTC.

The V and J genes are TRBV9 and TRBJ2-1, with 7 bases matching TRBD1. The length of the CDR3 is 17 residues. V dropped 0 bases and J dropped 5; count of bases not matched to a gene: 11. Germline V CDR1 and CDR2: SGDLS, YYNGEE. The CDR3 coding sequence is TGTGCCAGCAGCGTAGCTTTAAGGGGGCGGCCGGACAATGAGCAGTTCTTC. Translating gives CASSVALRGRPDNEQFF.

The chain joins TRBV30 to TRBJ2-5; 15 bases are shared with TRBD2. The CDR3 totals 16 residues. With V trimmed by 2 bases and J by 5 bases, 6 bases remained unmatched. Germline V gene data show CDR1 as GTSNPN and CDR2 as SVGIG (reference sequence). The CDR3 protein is CAWSPTGTSGGETQYF. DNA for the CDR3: TGTGCCTGGAGTCCTACCGGGACTAGCGGGGGGGAGACCCAGTACTTC.

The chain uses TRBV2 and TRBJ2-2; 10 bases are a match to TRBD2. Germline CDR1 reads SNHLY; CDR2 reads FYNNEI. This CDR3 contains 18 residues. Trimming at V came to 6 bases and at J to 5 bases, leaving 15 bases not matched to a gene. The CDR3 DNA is TGTGCCAGCAGGGAGTTCTTTCTAGCGGGAGATAGGACCGGGGAGCTGTTTTTT. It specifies CASREFFLAGDRTGELFF.